A single sample gave rise to the 24 T cell receptor beta chains below, sequenced in a study of blood T cell repertoires in COVID-19. The repertoire was sequenced with immunoSEQ multiplex PCR; TCRdb's copy has only in-frame clones and lacks some. The profile covers about 190,000 clones, with around 90% appearing a single time and 0.62% taken by the ten largest. Sequenced: peripheral blood. All receptors come from a man aged 50 to 60 with acute or convalescent COVID-19.

CDR3 sequence: CASSPSRGQGNGSPLHF. In DNA form, the CDR3 reads TGTGCCAGCTCACCTTCAAGAGGACAGGGGAACGGGTCACCCCTCCACTTT. The chain has TRBV18 and TRBJ1-6; 9 bases align to TRBD1. Germline V CDR1 and CDR2: KGHSH, LQKENI. Trimming at V came to 3 bases and at J to 10 bases, leaving 13 bases not matched to a gene. The CDR3 runs to 17 residues. Full variable domain (missing parts from reference TRBV18 and TRBJ1-6): NAGVMQNPRHLVRRRGQEARLRCSPMKGHSHVYWYRQLPEEGLKFMVYLQKENIIDESGMPKERFSAEFPKEGPSILRIQQVVRGDSAAYFCASSPSRGQGNGSPLHFGNGTRLTVT.

The V call is TRBV19, the J call TRBJ2-5, with D tentatively TRBD1 (6 bases). The CDR3 has 13 residues. Germline V gives CDR1 LNHDA, CDR2 SQIVND (reference sequence). V dropped 1 base and J dropped 4 bases, with 7 bases sitting between them. The CDR3 reads CASSIVGGETQYF. CDR3 coding DNA: TGTGCCAGTAGTATAGTAGGGGGAGAGACCCAGTACTTC.

This clone was observed once. The genes are TRBV7-9 and TRBJ1-4; perhaps TRBD1 as D (6 bases). CDR3 length equals 14 residues. With 1 base removed from V and 4 bases from J, the gap between germline ends came to 7 bases. The germline V gene encodes CDR1 SEHNR and CDR2 FQNEAQ (reference sequence). The CDR3 nucleotides read TGTGCCAGCAGCTTAGGACAGGTTAATGAAAAACTGTTTTTT. Amino acid sequence: CASSLGQVNEKLFF.

This chain joins TRBV30 and TRBJ2-1; possibly TRBD1 for D (5 bases). Germline loops: CDR1 GTSNPN, CDR2 SVGIG (reference sequence). The V end lost 2 bases, the J end lost 7 bases, and 12 bases lay between the germline ends. This CDR3 has 13 amino acids. DNA for the CDR3: TGTGCCTGGAGTTTCGCAGGGTGGAATGAGCAGTTCTTC. This encodes CAWSFAGWNEQFF.

The chain joins TRBV18 to TRBJ2-5, with D perhaps matching TRBD2 (6 bases). Trimming cost V 3 bases and J 2 bases, with 10 bases left between them. CDR1 and CDR2 (germline): KGHSH, LQKENI. The CDR3 consists of 14 residues. CDR3 protein: CASSPDGGQETQYF. The CDR3 DNA sequence: TGTGCCAGCTCACCGGATGGGGGGCAAGAGACCCAGTACTTC.

The gene calls are TRBV28 and TRBJ1-4; D is ambiguous. Trimming took off 2 bases at V and 2 bases at J, with 6 bases between the two ends. The CDR3 is 14 residues long. Germline values: CDR1 MDHEN, CDR2 SYDVKM. The CDR3 DNA reads as TGTGCCAGCAGTTTAGGAGGGACTAATGAAAAACTGTTTTTT. This encodes CASSLGGTNEKLFF. Using reference TRBV28 and TRBJ1-4 for the parts outside the CDR3, the full variable domain is DVKVTQSSRYLVKRTGEKVFLECVQDMDHENMFWYRQDPGLGLRLIYFSYDVKMKEKGDIPEGYSVSREKKERFSLILESASTNQTSMYLCASSLGGTNEKLFFGSGTQLSVL.

CDR3 in DNA: TGTGCCAGCAGTGTTCGGGGAGAGGGTTCACCCCTCCACTTT. Translation gives CASSVRGEGSPLHF. The rearrangement uses TRBV2 and TRBJ1-6; D is unclear. The CDR3 is made up of 14 amino acids. The V gene lost 4 bases and the J gene lost 9 bases, with 13 bases spanning the gap. CDR1 and CDR2 from the germline V gene are SNHLY and FYNNEI.

The genes are TRBV24-1 and TRBJ2-7; 7 nucleotides agree with TRBD1. The CDR3 has 22 residues. J lost 0 bases, V lost 2 bases, and 24 bases had no gene match. Germline V gene lookup returns CDR1 KGHDR and CDR2 SFDVKD. The CDR3 spells CATSDSPRGTAGTFGASYEQYF. The CDR3 DNA reads TGTGCCACCAGTGATTCCCCCCGAGGGACAGCAGGGACCTTCGGAGCCTCCTACGAGCAGTACTTC.

This clone was seen a handful of times. This chain links TRBV30 with TRBJ1-1; a possible D gene is TRBD1 (5 bases). The CDR3 extends over 13 amino acids. Germline CDR1 reads GTSNPN; CDR2 reads SVGIG (reference sequence). V lost 2 bases to trimming and J lost 4 bases, with 11 bases between them. In DNA, the CDR3 is TGTGCCTGGAGTCAGGGTCACAGCACTGAAGCTTTCTTT. Translation gives CAWSQGHSTEAFF.

The genes are TRBV3-1 (or the pseudogene TRBV3-2) and TRBJ2-1; TRBD1 aligns across 8 bases. There are 16 residues in the CDR3. The germline V gene has CDR1 LGHDT and CDR2 YNNKEL (reference sequence). The junction had 10 bases not matched to a gene; V was cut back by 0 bases and J by 9 bases. The CDR3 spells CASSQEGAGGAGEQFF. The CDR3 DNA follows: TGTGCCAGCAGCCAAGAAGGGGCAGGGGGCGCAGGTGAGCAGTTCTTC.

The chain employs TRBV7-9 and TRBJ1-4; D is uncertain. This CDR3 comprises 15 residues. From germline, CDR1 is SEHNR and CDR2 FQNEAQ (reference sequence). Trimming pared 0 bases from V and 11 bases from J, leaving 16 bases between. Here the CDR3 DNA reads TGTGCCAGCAGCTTAGCGGAGGAACACGGAGAGAAACTGTTTTTT. It specifies CASSLAEEHGEKLFF.

The rearrangement joins TRBV30 to TRBJ1-3; D perhaps matches TRBD1 (5 bases). This CDR3 spans 16 amino acids. Deletions cut 3 bases from V and 0 bases from J, with 15 bases between. Germline V gives CDR1 GTSNPN, CDR2 SVGIG (reference sequence). The CDR3 is CAWSLGLFSSGNTIYF. The CDR3 DNA reads TGTGCCTGGAGCCTGGGGCTGTTCAGCTCTGGAAACACCATATATTTT. Based on the CDR3 plus reference TRBV30 and TRBJ1-3, the full variable domain is SQTIHQWPATLVQPVGSPLSLECTVEGTSNPNLYWYRQAAGRGLQLLFYSVGIGQISSEVPQNLSASRPQDRQFILSSKKLLLSDSGFYLCAWSLGLFSSGNTIYFGEGSWLTVV.

The chain joins TRBV7-9 to TRBJ1-1, with a tentative D call TRBD1 (6 bases). V was clipped by 1 base and J by 4 bases, with 13 bases between them. The length of the CDR3 is 15 residues. CDR1 and CDR2 from the germline V gene are SEHNR and FQNEAQ (reference sequence). The CDR3 protein is CASSLGGGGRTEAFF. The CDR3 DNA reads TGTGCCAGCAGCTTAGGGGGAGGGGGACGCACTGAAGCTTTCTTT.

V is TRBV6-5 and J is TRBJ2-5, with TRBD2 as a possible D gene (6 bases). Germline CDR1 MNHEY, CDR2 SVGAGI. The CDR3 spans 14 residues. Trimming stripped 6 bases from V and 1 base from J, with 12 bases between. The CDR3 DNA reads as TGTGCCAGCAGCCCCCTCGGGGGCCAAGAGACCCAGTACTTC. Its translation: CASSPLGGQETQYF.

The chain carries TRBV5-5 and TRBJ1-4; D might be TRBD1 (6 bases). Germline CDR1 and CDR2: SGHKS and YYEKEE (reference sequence). Trimming left V 0 bases short and J 6 bases short, with 15 bases between. CDR3 length equals 16 residues. The CDR3 loop is CASSLEGPGADEKLFF. The CDR3 DNA sequence: TGTGCCAGCAGCTTGGAAGGGCCAGGGGCAGATGAAAAACTGTTTTTT.

The table lists this clone with a few counts. The genes are TRBV6-6 and TRBJ2-7, with 7 bases lining up with TRBD2. J lost 9 bases, V lost 7 bases, and 6 bases had no gene match. Germline CDR1 MNHNY, CDR2 SVGAGI (reference sequence). This CDR3 has 11 residues. In DNA, the CDR3 is TGTGCCAGCAAGGCGGGGGAAGGGCAGTACTTC. This codes for CASKAGEGQYF.

The rearrangement joins TRBV4-3 to TRBJ1-4; TRBD1 might be the D (5 bases). The CDR3 totals 16 residues. Germline values: CDR1 LGHNA, CDR2 YSLEER. Trimming pared 0 bases from V and 8 bases from J, leaving 16 bases between. CDR3 amino acids: CASSQDRGAEGEKLFF. The CDR3 DNA follows: TGCGCCAGCAGCCAAGATCGAGGGGCGGAGGGGGAAAAACTGTTTTTT.

This chain links TRBV28 with TRBJ2-7; D is possibly TRBD1 (6 bases). There are 17 residues in the CDR3. Trimming cost V 3 bases and J 0 bases, with 18 bases left between them. Germline V gene lookup returns CDR1 MDHEN and CDR2 SYDVKM. In DNA, the CDR3 is TGTGCCAGCAGTTTCCACTCCCCGGACAGATTCTCCTACGAGCAGTACTTC. It codes for CASSFHSPDRFSYEQYF.

The chain combines TRBV7-2 with TRBJ2-1; the match to TRBD2 covers 11 bases. Germline V gives CDR1 SGHTA, CDR2 FQGNSA. V lost 2 bases, J lost 8 bases, and 5 bases stayed unmatched. The CDR3 length is 15 residues. The CDR3 loop is CTSSLILAGGDEQFF. In DNA form, the CDR3 reads TGTACCAGCAGCTTAATCCTAGCGGGAGGAGATGAGCAGTTCTTC. Full variable domain (rest looked up from reference TRBV7-2 and TRBJ2-1): GAGVSQSPSNKVTEKGKDVELRCDPISGHTALYWYRQSLGQGLEFLIYFQGNSAPDKSGLPSDRFSAERTGGSVSTLTIQRTQQEDSAVYLCTSSLILAGGDEQFFGPGTRLTVL.

This chain joins TRBV2 and TRBJ2-7; D ambiguous. The V and J ends lost 6 bases and 3 bases respectively, with 12 bases between them. The germline CDR1 and CDR2 sequences are SNHLY and FYNNEI. The CDR3 contains 13 residues. CDR3 DNA sequence: TGTGCCAGCAGCACTGGGCTCTACTACGAGCAGTACGTC. This translates into CASSTGLYYEQYV.

The CDR3 DNA follows: TGTGCCAGCTCACCTTCTCAGACACACTACGAGCAGTACTTC. Residues: CASSPSQTHYEQYF. The chain joins TRBV18 to TRBJ2-7, with D unresolved. The CDR3 sequence is 14 residues long. In germline, CDR1 is KGHSH, CDR2 LQKENI. Trimming removed 3 bases from V and 3 bases from J, with 12 bases in between.

The chain uses TRBV18 and TRBJ2-4; 7 bases agree with TRBD2. The V gene's germline CDR1 is KGHSH and CDR2 LQKENI. Unmatched junction bases numbered 3, after V lost 0 bases and J lost 1 base. This CDR3 spans 16 amino acids. The DNA of the CDR3 is TGTGCCAGCTCACCACCGGTGGGGGGGGCCAAAAACATTCAGTACTTC. Translation: CASSPPVGGAKNIQYF.

This clone was counted between two and nine times. The chain is built from TRBV7-7 and TRBJ2-5, with TRBD2 identical over 7 bases. This CDR3 region has 15 residues. V dropped 5 bases and J dropped 6; count of bases not matched to a gene: 12. Germline CDR1 is SSHAT and CDR2 is FNYEAQ (reference sequence). CDR3: CASSRGGSGKQTQYF. The CDR3 DNA reads TGTGCCAGCAGCCGCGGGGGTTCGGGCAAGCAGACCCAGTACTTC.

The V and J genes are TRBV30 and TRBJ2-1; 12 nucleotides match TRBD2. This CDR3 is 17 amino acids long. The germline V gene has CDR1 GTSNPN and CDR2 SVGIG (reference sequence). J gave up 3 bases and V 4 bases, and 10 bases lay outside the gene matches. The CDR3 here is CAWTKLAGGDSYNEQFF. In DNA, the CDR3 is TGTGCCTGGACAAAGCTAGCGGGGGGGGATAGCTACAATGAGCAGTTCTTC. Supplemented by reference TRBV30 and TRBJ2-1, the full variable domain reads SQTIHQWPATLVQPVGSPLSLECTVEGTSNPNLYWYRQAAGRGLQLLFYSVGIGQISSEVPQNLSASRPQDRQFILSSKKLLLSDSGFYLCAWTKLAGGDSYNEQFFGPGTRLTVL.